Shown below are 27 T cell receptor beta chains from a single sample sequenced in a study of T-cell reconstitution after alpha-beta-depleted transplantation in children. Researchers prepared the TCRbeta library using unique molecular identifiers, the study reports. In TCRdb, the PCR reads were re-called with MiXCR into one record per CDR3 protein. The table includes about 460,000 distinct CDR3 sequences, roughly a tenth detected once. Sample: PBMCs, taken before TCRalphabeta/CD19-depleted stem cell transplant. These receptors all stem from a child aged 2-9 years with inherited bone marrow failure, due to receive a stem cell transplant.

This clonotype has a count of ten or more. The chain couples TRBV12-3 or TRBV12-4 to TRBJ2-5; 7 nucleotides align to TRBD2. The length of the CDR3 is 16 residues. V was clipped by 5 bases and J by 5 bases; unmatched bases: 14. CDR3 protein: CASSPSATSWVETQYF. In nucleotides, the CDR3 is TGTGCCAGCAGTCCATCCGCGACTAGCTGGGTGGAGACCCAGTACTTC.

V and J are TRBV2 and TRBJ2-1; no firm D call. Germline V gene data show CDR1 as SNHLY and CDR2 as FYNNEI. V was shortened by 7 bases and J by 5 bases, with 6 bases between the two germline ends. This CDR3 spans 11 amino acids. CDR3: CASMLDNEQFF. The CDR3 DNA sequence: TGTGCCAGCATGCTGGACAATGAGCAGTTCTTC.

V usage is TRBV5-1 and J usage is TRBJ1-2, with D hard to call. CDR1 SGHRS and CDR2 YFSETQ come from the germline V gene. This CDR3 has 14 amino acids. The germline V and J ends were trimmed by 0 bases and 7 bases, with 13 bases remaining between them. In DNA, the CDR3 is TGCGCCAGCAGCTTGGCTATCGACTCGGGTGGCTACACCTTC. It translates to CASSLAIDSGGYTF.

This clonotype was counted many times. The rearrangement links TRBV4-3 to TRBJ2-1, with 9 bases matching TRBD1. The CDR3 runs 16 residues. Germline V gives CDR1 LGHNA, CDR2 YSLEER. V gave up 5 bases and J gave up 6 bases; unmatched junction bases: 11. Written as DNA, the CDR3 is TGCGCCAGCAGCAGATTAACAGGGGGCGATAGCAATGAGCAGTTCTTC. It translates to CASSRLTGGDSNEQFF.

The chain recombines TRBV2 with TRBJ2-7; D possibly matches TRBD1 or TRBD2 (5 bases each). The CDR3 loop spans 15 amino acids. Germline lookup yields CDR1 SNHLY and CDR2 FYNNEI. V was trimmed by 4 bases and J by 4 bases, leaving 17 bases between them. CDR3 in amino acids: CASSGGTVDRYEQYF. The CDR3 DNA reads TGTGCCAGCAGTGGAGGGACGGTGGACCGATACGAGCAGTACTTC.

This clonotype was detected ten times or more. This chain links TRBV25-1 with TRBJ2-7; the match to TRBD1 covers 10 bases. CDR1 is MGHDK and CDR2 is SYGVNS in the germline V gene. V lost 3 bases, J lost 1 base, and 6 bases stayed unmatched. The CDR3 extends over 16 amino acids. CDR3 protein: CASSEWGQGLSYEQYF. As DNA, the CDR3 is TGTGCCAGCAGTGAGTGGGGACAGGGGCTTTCCTACGAGCAGTACTTC.

This clonotype was found many times. This chain uses TRBV20-1 with TRBJ2-2; TRBD2 matches 7 bases. From germline, CDR1 is DFQATT and CDR2 SNEGSKA (reference sequence). J was trimmed by 3 bases and V by 5 bases; bases with no gene match: 9. The CDR3 sequence is 15 residues long. The CDR3, as DNA: TGCAGTGCTCCCTCCCGGACTAGGTACACCGGGGAGCTGTTTTTT. It encodes CSAPSRTRYTGELFF.

This clonotype was seen only once. V is TRBV14 and J is TRBJ2-3; 8 bases fit TRBD2. V gave up 4 bases and J gave up 2 bases; unmatched junction bases: 8. Looked up from germline, CDR1 is SGHDN and CDR2 is FVKESK. This CDR3 region has 16 residues. The CDR3 sequence is CASSLGATSDTDTQYF. CDR3 bases: TGTGCCAGCAGCCTGGGTGCGACTAGCGACACAGATACGCAGTATTTT.

This clonotype was observed at least ten times. The chain is built from TRBV27 and TRBJ2-1; TRBD2 might be the D (6 bases). This CDR3 comprises 12 residues. Germline V lookup: CDR1 MNHEY, CDR2 SMNVEV (reference sequence). The V and J ends lost 8 bases and 8 bases respectively, with 13 bases between them. The CDR3 region is CASYSSAYEQFF. Written as DNA, the CDR3 is TGTGCCAGCTATTCTAGCGCCTATGAGCAGTTCTTC.

This clonotype was seen many times. This rearrangement joins TRBV14 to TRBJ2-3, with TRBD2 identical over 8 bases. CDR1 is SGHDN, CDR2 FVKESK, per germline. The CDR3 is made up of 16 amino acids. J gave up 2 bases and V 2 bases, and 6 bases lay outside the gene matches. The CDR3 coding sequence is TGTGCCAGCAGCCAACCCGGACTAGCCCCCACAGATACGCAGTATTTT. Translating gives CASSQPGLAPTDTQYF.

This clonotype was seen repeatedly, ten times or more. J is TRBJ2-7 and V is TRBV5-1, with 11 bases aligning to TRBD2. Germline assignment: CDR1 SGHRS and CDR2 YFSETQ. V gave up 5 bases and J gave up 6 bases; unmatched junction bases: 10. CDR3 length equals 15 residues. Here the CDR3 reads CASRPAGLAGREQYF. CDR3 sequence (DNA): TGCGCCAGCAGGCCGGCCGGACTAGCGGGCCGCGAGCAGTACTTC.

This clonotype has at least ten counts. This chain uses TRBV5-6 with TRBJ2-1; D is possibly TRBD2 (5 bases). Germline V gives CDR1 SGHDT, CDR2 YYEEEE. V was pared by 4 bases and J by 7 bases, with 15 bases between. The CDR3 contains 14 residues. The CDR3 DNA follows: TGTGCCAGCAGCCCCGGGGAAGGTTTAAATGAGCAGTTCTTC. Translation gives CASSPGEGLNEQFF.

This clonotype was found many times. V usage is TRBV10-3 and J usage is TRBJ2-7, with TRBD2 as a possible D gene (6 bases). Germline CDR1 and CDR2: ENHRY and SYGVKD. V lost 7 bases, J lost 6 bases, and 10 bases lay in between. There are 11 residues in the CDR3. CDR3 in DNA: TGTGCCATCACCTCGGAGGGCGAGCAGTACTTC. Translation gives CAITSEGEQYF.

The sample holds many counts of this clonotype. The rearrangement links TRBV11-2 to TRBJ2-7; TRBD1 might be the D (7 bases). Germline V lookup: CDR1 SGHAT, CDR2 FQNNGV. The length of the CDR3 is 14 residues. The ends were cut back, 5 bases at V and 2 bases at J, with 13 bases in the middle. CDR3 sequence: CASSRAGGTYEQYF. The CDR3 nucleotides read TGTGCCAGCAGCCGGGCAGGGGGGACCTACGAGCAGTACTTC.

This clonotype was seen at least ten times. The V and J genes are TRBV18 and TRBJ2-7; a weak D match, TRBD2 (6 bases). CDR1 and CDR2 (germline): KGHSH, LQKENI. The CDR3 has 15 residues. The V end lost 2 bases, the J end lost 5 bases, and 16 bases lay between the germline ends. The CDR3 loop reads CASSPVWGGTDEQYF. DNA for the CDR3: TGTGCCAGCTCACCAGTTTGGGGAGGAACCGACGAGCAGTACTTC.

The chain couples TRBV6-1 to TRBJ2-3, with 11 bases that match TRBD2. The trim removed 7 bases at V and 6 bases at J, leaving 9 bases unmatched. The CDR3 totals 15 residues. Per germline, CDR1 MNHNS and CDR2 SASEGT. CDR3 coding DNA: TGTGCCAGCATCAGACTAGCGGGGCTTCGCGATACGCAGTATTTT. The encoded protein is CASIRLAGLRDTQYF.

This clonotype was seen at least ten times. This chain connects TRBV12-3 or TRBV12-4 to TRBJ2-4; D might be TRBD2 (6 bases). The CDR3 totals 13 residues. V was pared by 6 bases and J by 5 bases, with 11 bases between. CDR3 loop: CASSEGLQNIQYF. CDR3 nucleotide sequence: TGTGCCAGCAGCGAGGGACTGCAAAACATTCAGTACTTC.

At least ten counts were recorded for this clonotype. This sequence joins TRBV7-2 and TRBJ2-3, with 7 bases lining up with TRBD2. Losses at the gene ends were 0 bases for V and 6 bases for J; bases not matched to a gene: 3. The V gene's germline CDR1 is SGHTA and CDR2 FQGNSA. This CDR3 has 14 amino acids. CDR3 DNA sequence: TGTGCCAGCAGCTTAGCGGGAGGGAGGGATACGCAGTATTTT. This sequence encodes CASSLAGGRDTQYF.

The table lists this clonotype with many counts. The CDR3 is CASSFLDRGKDEQYF. The CDR3 coding sequence is TGTGCCAGCAGTTTTTTAGACAGGGGGAAAGACGAGCAGTACTTC. The chain combines TRBV28 with TRBJ2-7; TRBD1 matches 9 bases. J gave up 5 bases and V 3 bases, and 8 bases lay outside the gene matches. The germline gives CDR1 MDHEN, CDR2 SYDVKM. The CDR3 totals 15 residues. The full variable domain, rest sourced from reference TRBV28 and TRBJ2-7, is DVKVTQSSRYLVKRTGEKVFLECVQDMDHENMFWYRQDPGLGLRLIYFSYDVKMKEKGDIPEGYSVSREKKERFSLILESASTNQTSMYLCASSFLDRGKDEQYFGPGTRLTVT.

This clonotype has ten or more counts. The chain has TRBV11-3 and TRBJ2-1, with 11 bases matching TRBD2. Germline trimming cut 8 bases from V and 8 bases from J; bases unmatched to any gene: 8. This CDR3 has 14 amino acids. From germline, CDR1 is SGHNT and CDR2 YENEEA. The CDR3 DNA sequence: TGTGCCAGCCAGGTAGCGGGGGGGAGGGATGAGCAGTTCTTC. Translated: CASQVAGGRDEQFF.

This clonotype was counted many times. V is TRBV29-1 and J is TRBJ2-7; TRBD1 aligns across 7 bases. CDR1 and CDR2 (germline): SQVTM, ANQGSEA. V trimming: 5 bases; J trimming: 6 bases; junction bases outside the gene matches: 7. CDR3 size: 12 residues. CDR3 coding DNA: TGCAGCGTTTACCGTAACAGGGGCGAGCAGTACTTC. It translates to CSVYRNRGEQYF.

The rearrangement uses TRBV29-1 and TRBJ1-1; the D is unclear. CDR1 is SQVTM and CDR2 is ANQGSEA in the germline V gene. The CDR3 is 14 residues long. Trimming left V 6 bases short and J 2 bases short, with 16 bases between. CDR3 in DNA: TGCAGCGTCCAATCCTGGGAGGGAAACACTGAAGCTTTCTTT. This sequence encodes CSVQSWEGNTEAFF.

With respect to this clonotype: A much larger clone differs by one base, so this may be a read error. The CDR3 region is CSVSGFANTGELLF. The CDR3 nucleotides read TGCAGCGTTTCAGGGTTCGCGAACACCGGGGAGCTGCTTTTT. This chain joins TRBV29-1 and TRBJ2-2; D is possibly TRBD1 or TRBD2 (5 bases each). CDR3 size: 14 residues. CDR1 SQVTM and CDR2 ANQGSEA come from the germline V gene.

This clonotype was counted many times. The J gene is TRBJ1-2, the V gene TRBV7-2, with a possible D match to TRBD1 (5 bases). Germline CDR1 SGHTA, CDR2 FQGNSA. The V and J ends lost 5 bases and 4 bases respectively, with 8 bases between them. This CDR3 comprises 12 residues. In DNA, the CDR3 is TGTGCCAGCAGCGATGACAGCTATGGCTACACCTTC. Protein product: CASSDDSYGYTF.

This clonotype was detected only once. CDR3 protein: CASSHLTHEQFF. For the CDR3, the DNA is TGTGCCAGCAGCCATTTGACTCATGAGCAGTTCTTC. The chain employs TRBV9 and TRBJ2-1; no firm D call. The CDR3 sequence is 12 residues long. Trimming removed 4 bases at V and 8 bases at J, with 10 bases between. Germline-derived CDR1 and CDR2 are SGDLS and YYNGEE.

Ten or more counts support this clonotype. The chain joins TRBV4-3 to TRBJ2-5; no reliable D call. Trimming shortened V by 4 bases and J by 1 base, and 7 bases separated the two germline ends. Germline V gene data show CDR1 as LGHNA and CDR2 as YSLEER. The CDR3 loop spans 13 amino acids. Here the CDR3 DNA reads TGCGCCAGCAGCCCAAAGACCCAAGAGACCCAGTACTTC. Translated: CASSPKTQETQYF.

This clonotype was detected only a few times. In DNA form, the CDR3 reads TGCGCCAGCAGCTTGATGGACGTCTTCCAAGAGACCCAGTACTTC. Amino acid sequence: CASSLMDVFQETQYF. The J gene is TRBJ2-5, the V gene TRBV5-1; D remains ambiguous. The CDR3 has 15 amino acids. V shed 1 base and J shed 1 base, with 11 bases lying between them. CDR1 SGHRS and CDR2 YFSETQ come from the germline V gene.